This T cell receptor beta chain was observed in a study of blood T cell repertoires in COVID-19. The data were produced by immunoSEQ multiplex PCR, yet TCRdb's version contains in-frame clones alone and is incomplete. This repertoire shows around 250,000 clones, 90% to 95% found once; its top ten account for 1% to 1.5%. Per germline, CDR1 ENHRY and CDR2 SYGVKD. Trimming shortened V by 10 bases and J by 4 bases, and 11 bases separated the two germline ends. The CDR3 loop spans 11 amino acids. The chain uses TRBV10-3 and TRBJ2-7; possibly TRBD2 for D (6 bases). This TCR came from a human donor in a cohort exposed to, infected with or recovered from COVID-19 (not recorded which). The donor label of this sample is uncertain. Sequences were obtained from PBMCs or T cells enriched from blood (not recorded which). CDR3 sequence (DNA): TGTGCCACCGGAGGGTTATACGAGCAGTACTTC. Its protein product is CATGGLYEQYF.